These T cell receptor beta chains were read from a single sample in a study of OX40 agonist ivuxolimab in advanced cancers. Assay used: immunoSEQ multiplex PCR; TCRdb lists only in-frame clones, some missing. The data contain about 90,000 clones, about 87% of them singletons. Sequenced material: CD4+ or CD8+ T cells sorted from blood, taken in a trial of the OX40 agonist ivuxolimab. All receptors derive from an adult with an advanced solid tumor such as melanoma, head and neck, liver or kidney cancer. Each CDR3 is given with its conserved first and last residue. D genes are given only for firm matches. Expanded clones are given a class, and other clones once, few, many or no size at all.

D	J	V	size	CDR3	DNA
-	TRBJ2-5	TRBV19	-	CASSVLGTTPETQYF	TGTGCCAGTAGTGTACTCGGGACCACCCCGGAGACCCAGTACTTC
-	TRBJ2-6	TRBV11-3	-	CASSFSDGNGANVLTF	TGTGCCAGCAGCTTCTCGGATGGGAATGGGGCCAACGTCCTGACTTTC
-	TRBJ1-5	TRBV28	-	CASKNPNQPQHF	TGTGCCAGCAAGAATCCCAATCAGCCCCAGCATTTT
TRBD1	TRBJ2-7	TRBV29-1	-	CSVLDRGDNEQYF	TGCAGCGTACTGGACAGGGGGGACAACGAGCAGTACTTC
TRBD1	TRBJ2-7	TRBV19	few	CATRQGPNSYEQYF	TGTGCCACCAGACAGGGGCCCAACTCCTACGAGCAGTACTTC
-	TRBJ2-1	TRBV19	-	CASSVFGGMDEQFF	TGTGCCAGTAGTGTTTTTGGCGGGATGGATGAGCAGTTCTTC
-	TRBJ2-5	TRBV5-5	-	CASSLVQAAQETQYF	TGTGCCAGCAGCTTGGTTCAAGCAGCCCAAGAGACCCAGTACTTC
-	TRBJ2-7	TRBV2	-	CAANRGGNEQYF	TGTGCCGCAAACAGGGGGGGAAACGAGCAGTACTTC
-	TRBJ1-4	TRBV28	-	CASSSEKLFF	TGTGCCAGCAGTTCGGAAAAACTGTTTTTT
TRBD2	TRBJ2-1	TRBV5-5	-	CASSRDSGRLGNEQFF	TGTGCCAGCAGCCGGGATAGCGGGAGGCTTGGGAATGAGCAGTTCTTC
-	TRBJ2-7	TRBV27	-	CASSNGELHEQYF	TGTGCCAGCAGTAACGGGGAACTGCACGAGCAGTACTTC
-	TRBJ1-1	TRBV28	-	CASSPGGDTEAFF	TGTGCCAGCAGTCCGGGGGGGGACACTGAAGCTTTCTTT
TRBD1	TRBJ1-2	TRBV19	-	CASSIWNRGLHGYTF	TGTGCCAGTAGTATTTGGAACAGGGGGCTTCATGGCTACACCTTC
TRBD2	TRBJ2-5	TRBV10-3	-	CAIRKRASGSQETQYF	TGTGCCATCAGGAAAAGGGCTAGCGGGTCCCAAGAGACCCAGTACTTC
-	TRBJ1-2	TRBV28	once	CASSLLQGFGANYGYTF	TGTGCCAGCAGTTTATTACAGGGATTTGGGGCAAACTATGGCTACACCTTC
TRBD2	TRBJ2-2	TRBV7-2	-	CASRSLAGGAGELFF	TGTGCCAGCAGATCACTAGCGGGAGGGGCCGGGGAGCTGTTTTTT
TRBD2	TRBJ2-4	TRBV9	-	CASSPRVGLAEAQYF	TGTGCCAGCAGCCCTAGAGTGGGACTAGCGGAAGCGCAGTACTTC
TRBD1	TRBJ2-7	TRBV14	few	CASSLRDRVDEQYF	TGTGCCAGCAGCCTCCGGGACAGGGTTGACGAGCAGTACTTC
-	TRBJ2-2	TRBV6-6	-	CASSYSWERGGELFF	TGTGCCAGCAGTTACTCGTGGGAGAGGGGCGGGGAGCTGTTTTTT
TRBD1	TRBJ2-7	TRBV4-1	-	CASSHPGQGYEQYF	TGCGCCAGCAGCCATCCGGGACAGGGCTACGAGCAGTACTTC
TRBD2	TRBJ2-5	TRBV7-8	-	CASRNPLAGKEETQYF	TGTGCCAGCAGGAACCCACTAGCGGGAAAGGAAGAGACCCAGTACTTC
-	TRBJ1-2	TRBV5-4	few	CASSLAAGSYGYTF	TGTGCCAGCAGCTTGGCCGCCGGTAGCTATGGCTACACCTTC
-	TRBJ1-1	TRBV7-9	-	CASRSSRENTEAFF	TGTGCCAGCAGGTCGAGTAGAGAGAACACTGAAGCTTTCTTT
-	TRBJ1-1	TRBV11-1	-	CASSLVGGTEAFF	TGTGCCAGCAGCTTAGTGGGGGGCACTGAAGCTTTCTTT
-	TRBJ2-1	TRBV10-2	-	CASSAYNEQFF	TGCGCCAGCAGTGCTTACAATGAGCAGTTCTTC
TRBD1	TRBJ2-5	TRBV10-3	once	CAIRPGTDGVETQYF	TGTGCCATCAGACCCGGGACAGATGGAGTGGAGACCCAGTACTTC
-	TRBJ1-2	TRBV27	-	CASSFYPGASNYGYTF	TGTGCCAGCAGTTTTTATCCCGGGGCATCTAACTATGGCTACACCTTC
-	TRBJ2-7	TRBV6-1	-	CASSLTRGYTEEQYF	TGTGCCAGCAGCCTCACTAGGGGCTATACGGAAGAGCAGTACTTC
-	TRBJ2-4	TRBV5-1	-	CASSLPEAGIQYF	TGCGCCAGCAGCTTGCCGGAGGCGGGCATTCAGTACTTC
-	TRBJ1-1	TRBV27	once	CASSLGQMNTEAFF	TGTGCCAGCAGTTTAGGACAGATGAACACTGAAGCTTTCTTT
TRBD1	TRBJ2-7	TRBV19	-	CASSARDRDEQYF	TGTGCCAGTAGTGCGCGGGACAGGGACGAGCAGTACTTC
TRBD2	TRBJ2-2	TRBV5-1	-	CASSVSLAELETGELFF	TGCGCCAGCAGCGTGAGTCTAGCGGAACTGGAGACCGGGGAGCTGTTTTTT
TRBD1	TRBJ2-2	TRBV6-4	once	CASSSTGVETGELFF	TGTGCCAGCAGCTCGACAGGGGTGGAGACCGGGGAGCTGTTTTTT
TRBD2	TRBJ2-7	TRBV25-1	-	CASTFYGASGGYEQYF	TGTGCCAGCACCTTTTATGGGGCTAGCGGGGGGTACGAGCAGTACTTC
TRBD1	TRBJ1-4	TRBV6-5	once	CASSYNNRGTEKLFF	TGTGCCAGCAGTTACAATAACAGGGGAACTGAAAAACTGTTTTTT
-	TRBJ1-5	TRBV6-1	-	CASSEVVGQPQHF	TGTGCCAGCAGTGAAGTGGTAGGTCAGCCCCAGCATTTT
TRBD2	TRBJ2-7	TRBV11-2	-	CASSFASGSEQYF	TGTGCCAGCAGCTTTGCCAGCGGGAGCGAGCAGTACTTC
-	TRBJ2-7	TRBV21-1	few	CASSPQAGSNTYEQYF	TGTGCCAGCAGCCCCCAGGCGGGGTCGAATACCTACGAGCAGTACTTC
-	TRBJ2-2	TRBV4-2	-	CASSQDMTHTGELFF	TGTGCCAGCAGCCAGGACATGACCCACACCGGGGAGCTGTTTTTT
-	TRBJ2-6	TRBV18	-	CASSTENSGANVLTF	TGTGCCAGCTCAACCGAGAATTCTGGGGCCAACGTCCTGACTTTC
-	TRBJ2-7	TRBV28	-	CASNTEYYEQYF	TGTGCCAGCAATACAGAGTACTACGAGCAGTACTTC
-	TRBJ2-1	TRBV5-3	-	CASSGPRHEQFF	TGTGCCAGCTCCGGTCCGAGACATGAGCAGTTCTTC
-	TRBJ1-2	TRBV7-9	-	CASSHRQNYGYTF	TGTGCCAGCAGCCACCGACAGAATTATGGCTACACCTTC
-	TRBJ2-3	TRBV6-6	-	CASSSGATTDTQYF	TGTGCCAGCAGTTCGGGAGCGACCACAGATACGCAGTATTTT
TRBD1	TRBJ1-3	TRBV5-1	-	CASSPGTGAHTSGNTIYF	TGCGCCAGCAGCCCCGGGACAGGGGCCCACACCTCTGGAAACACCATATATTTT
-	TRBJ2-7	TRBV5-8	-	CASSLQASYEQYF	TGTGCCAGCAGCTTGCAGGCCTCCTACGAGCAGTACTTC
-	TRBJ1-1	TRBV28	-	CASALWAGGMNTEAFF	TGTGCCAGCGCCCTTTGGGCAGGAGGCATGAACACTGAAGCTTTCTTT
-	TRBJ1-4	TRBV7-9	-	CASSLFGGNEKLFF	TGTGCCAGCAGCTTATTTGGTGGTAATGAAAAACTGTTTTTT
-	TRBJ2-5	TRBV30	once	CAWSRVAQETQYF	TGTGCCTGGAGTCGGGTAGCTCAAGAGACCCAGTACTTC
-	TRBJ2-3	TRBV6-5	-	CASSSWGDSAQYF	TGTGCCAGCAGTTCCTGGGGGGACTCGGCGCAGTATTTT
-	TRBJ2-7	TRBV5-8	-	CASSLVREGIEQYF	TGTGCCAGCAGCTTGGTGAGGGAAGGGATCGAGCAGTACTTC
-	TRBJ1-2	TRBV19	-	CASSIRPGGYGYTF	TGTGCCAGTAGTATACGACCGGGAGGCTATGGCTACACCTTC
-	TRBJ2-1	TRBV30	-	CAWSTWGVVDNEQFF	TGTGCCTGGAGTACCTGGGGGGTGGTGGACAATGAGCAGTTCTTC